Below are 14 T cell receptor beta chains sequenced from a single sample in a study of metastatic and nonmetastatic thyroid tumors. Not a single patient had been given any form of treatment at any point before undergoing thyroid surgery. TCRdb re-clonotyped the PCR reads through MiXCR. The sample includes some 20,000 clones, about 30% seen only once; the top ten take 6.1%. Sequenced sample: blood. All receptors come from a female donor with papillary thyroid cancer or a benign thyroid nodule (not recorded which). Some clones in this sample may be carry-over from other donors' samples.

This clone turned up a few times. The CDR3: CATSREDWGGYTF. CDR3 in DNA: TGTGCCACCAGCAGAGAAGATTGGGGTGGCTACACCTTC. This chain connects TRBV15 to TRBJ1-2; D ambiguous. Germline V lookup: CDR1 LNHNV, CDR2 YYDKDF (reference sequence). The V end lost 0 bases, the J end lost 7 bases, and 9 bases lay between the germline ends. This CDR3 is built from 13 residues.

This clone was found many times. The chain combines TRBV4-2 with TRBJ2-1, with 8 bases that match TRBD2. V was pared by 1 base and J by 4 bases, with 3 bases of the junction left unmatched. The CDR3 contains 15 residues. The germline V gene encodes CDR1 LGHNA and CDR2 YNFKEQ. The CDR3: CASSQGGGRYNEQFF. In DNA, the CDR3 is TGTGCCAGCAGCCAAGGCGGCGGGAGGTACAATGAGCAGTTCTTC.

This clone has at least ten counts. V gene TRBV5-4 combines with J gene TRBJ1-1, with a weak D call TRBD1 (5 bases). The CDR3 covers 13 residues. Germline V gene sequence: CDR1 SGHNT, CDR2 YYREEE (reference sequence). Trimming took 5 bases from V and 1 from J, leaving 9 bases between them. The CDR3 sequence is CASRWDQNTEAFF. DNA of the CDR3: TGTGCCAGCAGGTGGGACCAGAACACTGAAGCTTTCTTT.

This rearrangement joins TRBV6-1 to TRBJ2-5; 12 positions agree with TRBD1. CDR1 and CDR2 (germline): MNHNS, SASEGT. The CDR3 loop spans 14 amino acids. The V gene end was trimmed by 3 bases and the J gene end by 5 bases; junction bases not matched to a gene: 1. Here the CDR3 DNA reads TGTGCCAGCAGTGAGGGACAGGGGGCGGAGACCCAGTACTTC. Its protein is CASSEGQGAETQYF.

In its sample, this clone was seen a few times. The V call is TRBV6-2 or TRBV6-3, the J call TRBJ1-2; D not certain. Trimming stripped 4 bases from V and 3 bases from J, with 18 bases between. The CDR3 runs to 16 residues. Germline V gene lookup returns CDR1 MNHEY and CDR2 SVGEGT. Written as DNA, the CDR3 is TGTGCCAGCAGTTTCGGCGCTGGCAGGTCCGACTATGGCTACACCTTC. Amino acids: CASSFGAGRSDYGYTF.

The chain carries TRBV11-2 and TRBJ2-1, with 11 bases fitting TRBD2. The junction had 6 bases not matched to a gene; V was cut back by 0 bases and J by 2 bases. CDR1 is SGHAT and CDR2 is FQNNGV in the germline V gene. This CDR3 has 18 residues. The CDR3 region has the DNA TGTGCCAGCAGCTTAGAAGGAGGGACTAGCGGAACCTACAATGAGCAGTTCTTC. Its translation is CASSLEGGTSGTYNEQFF.

The table lists this clone with many counts. The rearrangement joins TRBV9 to TRBJ2-1; maybe TRBD2 (5 bases). Germline-derived CDR1 and CDR2 are SGDLS and YYNGEE. The CDR3 spans 15 residues. The V end lost 4 bases, the J end lost 5 bases, and 16 bases lay between the germline ends. The CDR3 region has the DNA TGTGCCAGCAGCCCCCGCAGGAGAGCGGACAATGAGCAGTTCTTC. It codes for CASSPRRRADNEQFF.

J is TRBJ1-2 and V is TRBV12-3 or TRBV12-4; D unclear. Trimming took 7 bases from V and 8 from J, leaving 17 bases between them. The CDR3 spans 13 residues. CDR3 residues: CASNLGQVHGYTF. CDR3 coding DNA: TGTGCCAGCAACCTCGGGCAGGTCCACGGCTACACCTTC.

The V gene is TRBV11-2, the J gene TRBJ2-7, with a tentative D call TRBD2 (5 bases). Germline V CDR1 and CDR2: SGHAT, FQNNGV. This CDR3 region has 14 residues. Trimming left V 7 bases short and J 7 bases short, with 20 bases between. CDR3: CASMPTNLPLEQYF. DNA for the CDR3: TGTGCCAGCATGCCGACTAATCTACCTCTGGAGCAGTACTTC.

This chain uses TRBV6-6 with TRBJ1-1; D call uncertain. Looked up from germline, CDR1 is MNHNY and CDR2 is SVGAGI (reference sequence). V lost 0 bases to trimming and J lost 1 base, with 9 bases between them. This CDR3 contains 15 residues. This CDR3 is CASSYSSPGNTEAFF. The CDR3 DNA sequence: TGTGCCAGCAGTTACTCGTCCCCGGGGAACACTGAAGCTTTCTTT.

This clone was observed a few times. This chain connects TRBV6-5 to TRBJ2-2; a weak D match, TRBD2 (6 bases). The CDR3 is made up of 15 amino acids. V shed 7 bases and J shed 4 bases, with 16 bases lying between them. CDR1 is MNHEY, CDR2 SVGAGI, per germline. CDR3 loop: CASTWRRGGTGELFF. The CDR3, as DNA: TGTGCCAGCACTTGGAGGCGGGGTGGCACCGGGGAGCTGTTTTTT.

This clone is judged medium-sized. The chain employs TRBV19 and TRBJ1-1; D not certain. CDR1 is LNHDA, CDR2 SQIVND, per germline (reference sequence). CDR3 length: 14 residues. V was cut by 9 bases and J by 0 bases, with 14 bases left in between. CDR3 protein: CASHPNSLNTEAFF. DNA for the CDR3: TGTGCCAGCCATCCGAACAGCTTGAACACTGAAGCTTTCTTT.

This clone showed up just once. The rearrangement links TRBV20-1 to TRBJ1-2; 7 positions agree with TRBD1. Germline V CDR1 and CDR2: DFQATT, SNEGSKA (reference sequence). This CDR3 is 13 amino acids long. The ends lost 7 bases at V and 2 bases at J; junction bases unmatched: 7. The CDR3 region is CSVDRVENYGYTF. CDR3 sequence (DNA): TGCAGTGTTGACAGGGTGGAGAACTATGGCTACACCTTC.

In its sample, this clone was seen once. The chain carries TRBV20-1 and TRBJ2-1; possible D gene TRBD1, 6 bases. V was clipped by 1 base and J by 6 bases, with 16 bases between them. The CDR3 consists of 15 residues. Germline CDR1 is DFQATT and CDR2 is SNEGSKA (reference sequence). The DNA for the CDR3 is TGCAGTGCTAGAGTGGCAGGGGAAGCCGGCAATGAGCAGTTCTTC. Amino acid sequence: CSARVAGEAGNEQFF.